Given below is one T cell receptor beta chain in context. This record comes from a study of blood T cell repertoires in COVID-19. Study in general: Samples representing acute and convalescent COVID-19 were sourced from the United States, Italy and Spain. The analysed material was cDNA or gDNA that came from T cells, B-cell-depleted T cells, or PBMCs.

Germline V gene data show CDR1 as LGHDT and CDR2 as YNNKEL (reference sequence). This CDR3 spans 21 amino acids. Trimming cost V 7 bases and J 0 bases; bases outside gene matches: 17. Original processing notes: Reference gene primer amplification in the assay estimated nucleated cell counts. Profiling relied on immunoSEQ multiplex PCR, and the TCRdb table lists in-frame clones only, not all of them. V and J calls and clone size come straight from that table; D and trimming were deduced from the DNA. The sample has 140,000 to 150,000 clones, over 70% seen once. The V and J genes are TRBV3-1 (or the pseudogene TRBV3-2) and TRBJ2-2, with 13 positions matching TRBD2. The source of this sequence is a woman in her 50s with acute or convalescent COVID-19. The sample was peripheral blood. The CDR3 DNA follows: TGTGCCAGCACCATAAAGAGGGCCGGACTAGCGGGAGTCGCGAACACCGGGGAGCTGTTTTTT. Translating it yields CASTIKRAGLAGVANTGELFF.